This entry describes one T cell receptor (beta chain). There are many counts of this clonotype. It has no known antigen specificity. No base-level quality is on record; no much larger clone is a single base apart. These data come from a study of molecular identifiers for immune sequencing clone quantification (dated by TCRdb to between 2018 and 2020). Looking at the study overall: For a replicate experiment, RNA from around 18,000 or 91,000 naive CD8 T cells was divided into five aliquots, and four of the five aliquots were sequenced. This methods study benchmarked molecular-identifier clustering-based TCR repertoire sequencing (MIDCIRS) and TCR RNA copy counting, using CD8 T cells to do so.

Libraries were made using PCR. Sequencing relied on an Illumina HiSeq 4000. Bulk TCR libraries were generated as previously described, with the TCR primers listed in Table S5 used. Total RNA was purified with the Qiagen AllPrep DNA/RNA kit. Reads from multiple sequencing runs of the same library were pooled before analysis. The published analysis was carried out like this. Reads were retained only if their TCR constant sequence matched exactly, and those retained reads were trimmed to 150 nt and grouped according to their 12-nt molecular barcodes. Reads inside each barcode group were sub-clustered using a 15% Levenshtein threshold, and a quality-weighted consensus sequence was constructed for each RNA molecule. Non-functional sequences were excluded, and lower-count sequences lying one edit away from another sequence were also excluded. Based on a fit of two negative binomial distributions, barcode sub-clusters having less than 20% of the maximum read count were discarded. The raw public data were reprocessed by TCRdb itself: fastp quality trimming at Q25, MiXCR clonotype calling, in-frame beta chains only. Each CDR3 protein appears once, grouped with its most common genes and DNA. The V and J calls come from TCRdb's annotation, not from the publication. Here the sample has roughly 90,000 distinct CDR3 sequences; roughly 19% occur a single time. The ten largest clones represent roughly 0.8% of the sample.

Here is what the overall study found, with its caveats: Highly expanded clone sizes could be underestimated because identical TCR molecules may share a barcode. When barcode sub-clustering was omitted, TCR diversity was inflated by chimeric consensus sequences, with chimeras reaching as high as 47%. A single cell's worth of spiked-in Jurkat TCR RNA was reported detectable even among about 1.1 million naive CD8 T cells. Modeling estimated about 3.3 recovered TCR RNA copies per cell, compared with about 10 by digital PCR, which implies 30% to 35% capture efficiency. The naive libraries included spiked-in Jurkat TCR RNA (roughly eleven copies' worth), and this Jurkat TCR RNA is not part of the donor repertoire. In CMV-specific effector cells, clones with more than 20 RNA copies contained over 98% of molecules, whereas in naive cells such clones contained under 1% of molecules.

Naive CD8 T cell libraries were made from around 18,000 to 910,000 sorted cells using 10%, 30% or 50% of purified RNA. Naive CD8 T cells were FACS-sorted as CD8+CD4-CCR7+CD45RA+ on a BD FACSAria II into RLT Plus buffer. Roughly 10 TCR copies' worth of Jurkat RNA were spiked into roughly 17,000-1,100,000 naive CD8 T cell samples to test detection sensitivity. Enrichment of CD8 T cells was performed with RosetteSep CD8+ T Cell Enrichment Cocktail and Ficoll-Paque, after which ACK red cell lysis was carried out. The TCR comes from a human donor in good health. Some libraries in this study had Jurkat cell RNA spiked in. The sequenced material came from naive CD8+ T cells from blood, with Jurkat cell RNA spiked in. The label giving this sample's cell subset or site can be read as: FACS-sorted CD8+CD4-CCR7+CD45RA+ naive T cells.

The DNA sequence reads TGTGCCAGCAGCCCAGGGACTAGCGGGAGTGAGACCCAGTACTTC. The translation is CASSPGTSGSETQYF. The rearrangement joined TRBV7-3 to TRBJ2-5; 14 bases in the middle match TRBD2. The germline V gene yields SGHTA for CDR1 and FQGTGA for CDR2. Counted from cysteine to phenylalanine, this CDR3 has 15 amino acids. Of the read, only the CDR3 DNA is kept; its 45 bases are in frame from base 1. The V end gives up 5 bases and the J end 5 bases, leaving 4 bases in the junction not matched to a gene.